This entry lists 2 T cell receptor beta chains sequenced from one sample in a study of early T cells in non-severe SARS-CoV-2 infection. TCRdb processed the 5' RACE reads anew with MiXCR; each CDR3 protein has one entry. This table has some 49,000 distinct CDR3 sequences, roughly 12% appearing once. Source material: whole blood. The receptors shown here come from an adult who was a healthcare worker with PCR-confirmed SARS-CoV-2 infection or an uninfected control (not recorded which).

The gene calls are TRBV24-1 and TRBJ2-3; the match to TRBD2 covers 8 bases. The CDR3 extends over 16 amino acids. The junction had 7 bases not matched to a gene; V was cut back by 5 bases and J by 1 base. Germline CDR1 KGHDR, CDR2 SFDVKD. CDR3 DNA sequence: TGTGCCACCAGTGGTTACGGGGGGGCGGGCACAGATACGCAGTATTTT. Protein product: CATSGYGGAGTDTQYF.

The genes are TRBV29-1 and TRBJ2-1; possibly TRBD2 for D (6 bases). From germline, CDR1 is SQVTM and CDR2 ANQGSEA. There are 13 residues in the CDR3. V shed 7 bases and J shed 7 bases, with 17 bases lying between them. This CDR3 is CSARLPSENEQFF. Written as DNA, the CDR3 is TGCAGCGCACGGCTGCCTAGCGAGAATGAGCAGTTCTTC.